These 27 T cell receptor beta chains share one sample of origin, sequenced in a study of cytomegalovirus exposure and HLA in healthy donors. The study ran its PCR with 60 Vbeta and 13 Jbeta primers. The protocol was immunoSEQ multiplex PCR, while the TCRdb copy is restricted to in-frame clones and leaves out a portion. The table shows roughly 100,000 clones, with around 75% occurring only once. Sequences were obtained from PBMCs. These receptors came from a man aged 35 to 55 in good health and CMV-seronegative.

This chain uses TRBV4-1 with TRBJ1-6; 10 bases match TRBD1. The CDR3 runs 14 residues. Per germline, CDR1 MGHRA and CDR2 YSYEKL. V gave up 4 bases and J gave up 7 bases; unmatched junction bases: 1. The CDR3 nucleotides are TGCGCCAGCAGCCCGGGACAGGGGAATTCACCCCTCCACTTT. Its protein is CASSPGQGNSPLHF.

The chain carries TRBV7-2 and TRBJ2-3; 12 nucleotides align to TRBD2. Germline V gene sequence: CDR1 SGHTA, CDR2 FQGNSA. The trim removed 3 bases at V and 0 bases at J, leaving 4 bases unmatched. The CDR3 is 17 residues long. CDR3 in amino acids: CASSFRTSGISTDTQYF. CDR3 DNA sequence: TGTGCCAGCAGCTTCAGGACTAGCGGGATAAGCACAGATACGCAGTATTTT.

The chain joins TRBV6-6 to TRBJ2-7, with D possibly matching TRBD2 (6 bases). V dropped 0 bases and J dropped 5 bases, with 11 bases sitting between them. Germline V gene lookup returns CDR1 MNHNY and CDR2 SVGAGI (reference sequence). The CDR3 contains 14 residues. The CDR3 region has the DNA TGTGCCAGCAGTTACTCGACTAGGATGCACGAGCAGTACTTC. This translates into CASSYSTRMHEQYF.

This clone was counted a few times. The chain uses TRBV6-1 and TRBJ2-1; TRBD2 matches 12 bases. After removal of 9 bases from V and 11 bases from J, the junction contained 8 bases not matched to a gene. This CDR3 is built from 13 residues. Germline assignment: CDR1 MNHNS and CDR2 SASEGT. Here the CDR3 reads CASRTSGNVQQFF. Here the CDR3 DNA reads TGTGCCAGTCGGACTAGCGGGAATGTCCAGCAGTTCTTC.

A few counts support this clone. This chain joins TRBV19 and TRBJ2-2; TRBD1 might be the D (5 bases). V was cut by 6 bases and J by 1 base, with 9 bases left in between. This CDR3 comprises 14 residues. The V gene's germline CDR1 is LNHDA and CDR2 SQIVND (reference sequence). CDR3 amino acids: CASRYRRNTGELFF. The CDR3 nucleotides are TGTGCCAGTAGGTACAGGCGGAACACCGGGGAGCTGTTTTTT.

This clone occurred a few times. This rearrangement joins TRBV7-9 to TRBJ2-7; the D is unclear. This CDR3 has 15 residues. V was cut by 0 bases and J by 0 bases, with 9 bases left in between. Germline loops: CDR1 SEHNR, CDR2 FQNEAQ (reference sequence). The CDR3 nucleotides read TGTGCCAGCAGCTTAGCTTTGTTGAGCTCCTACGAGCAGTACTTC. It encodes CASSLALLSSYEQYF.

The gene calls are TRBV11-3 and TRBJ2-3, with 11 bases fitting TRBD2. CDR1 is SGHNT and CDR2 is YENEEA in the germline V gene. CDR3 size: 17 residues. The V segment lost 5 bases and the J segment 6 bases; nucleotides outside the gene matches: 13. The CDR3 sequence is CASSPTGFSGGEDTQYF. CDR3 nucleotide sequence: TGTGCCAGCAGCCCGACCGGATTTAGCGGGGGGGAGGATACGCAGTATTTT.

This clone was seen just once. This chain links TRBV10-2 with TRBJ1-1, with D hard to call. Trimming removed 4 bases from V and 0 bases from J, with 6 bases in between. The V gene's germline CDR1 is WSHSY and CDR2 SAAADI. CDR3 size: 13 residues. The CDR3 spells CASSAGLNTEAFF. The DNA for the CDR3 is TGCGCCAGCAGTGCGGGTTTGAACACTGAAGCTTTCTTT.

The J gene is TRBJ2-3, the V gene TRBV27, with 10 bases fitting TRBD2. This CDR3 is 15 amino acids long. Looked up from germline, CDR1 is MNHEY and CDR2 is SMNVEV (reference sequence). The ends lost 0 bases at V and 8 bases at J; junction bases unmatched: 5. CDR3 bases: TGTGCCAGCAGTTTATCGTCTAGCGGGGGTGGTACGCAGTATTTT. It encodes CASSLSSSGGGTQYF.

V usage is TRBV21-1 and J usage is TRBJ2-2; TRBD1, the table's D call, was not compared with the DNA. TRBV21-1 is deemed a pseudogene. The CDR3 sequence is 15 residues long. As DNA, the CDR3 is TGTGCCAGCAGCAACGGACAGGGGAGGACCGGGGAGCTGTTTTTT. Protein product: CASSNGQGRTGELFF.

This clone was observed a few times. The rearrangement links TRBV5-1 to TRBJ2-2, with D tentatively TRBD2 (6 bases). V was cut by 4 bases and J by 0 bases, with 13 bases left in between. Germline V gene sequence: CDR1 SGHRS, CDR2 YFSETQ. The CDR3 has 16 amino acids. CDR3 sequence reads: CASSANGRPNTGELFF. The CDR3 region has the DNA TGCGCCAGCAGCGCAAACGGGAGACCGAACACCGGGGAGCTGTTTTTT.

The chain combines TRBV9 with TRBJ2-2; 7 positions match TRBD2. This CDR3 is built from 15 residues. Germline CDR1 and CDR2: SGDLS and YYNGEE. Trimming removed 4 bases from V and 4 bases from J; junction bases left unmatched: 7. CDR3 DNA: TGTGCCAGCAGCATCCGCAGGGAGGGCACCGGGGAGCTGTTTTTT. It is translated as CASSIRREGTGELFF.

In this sample, this clone turned up a few times. This chain joins TRBV7-9 and TRBJ2-5; D is possibly TRBD2 (5 bases). The V and J ends lost 6 bases and 11 bases respectively, with 37 bases between them. Germline V CDR1 and CDR2: SEHNR, FQNEAQ (reference sequence). CDR3 length: 19 amino acids. CDR3 in amino acids: CASRWVGRGLRQTSSEQYF. For the CDR3, the DNA is TGTGCCAGCAGATGGGTGGGGAGAGGACTGCGACAAACCTCGTCCGAACAGTACTTC.

This chain connects TRBV6-1 to TRBJ1-1; D may be TRBD1 (5 bases). Germline V gene lookup returns CDR1 MNHNS and CDR2 SASEGT. This CDR3 region has 15 residues. V gave up 4 bases and J gave up 0 bases, with 12 bases separating them. The CDR3 loop reads CASSVSGRVNTEAFF. The CDR3 nucleotides read TGTGCCAGCAGTGTTAGTGGCAGGGTGAACACTGAAGCTTTCTTT.

This clone was detected only once. V and J are TRBV9 and TRBJ1-1; the D gene is possibly TRBD1 (5 bases). CDR1 and CDR2 (germline): SGDLS, YYNGEE. This CDR3 region has 14 residues. The germline V and J ends were trimmed by 2 bases and 1 base, with 9 bases remaining between them. The CDR3 DNA follows: TGTGCCAGCAGCGTTTGGGGGGGGAACACTGAAGCTTTCTTT. Protein: CASSVWGGNTEAFF.

J is TRBJ2-7 and V is TRBV5-4, with 8 bases aligning to TRBD1. CDR3 length equals 12 residues. The junction had 3 bases not matched to a gene; V was cut back by 4 bases and J by 6 bases. Germline V gives CDR1 SGHNT, CDR2 YYREEE (reference sequence). As DNA, the CDR3 is TGTGCCAGCAGCGCCACAGGGGGCGAGCAGTACTTC. It is translated as CASSATGGEQYF.

J is TRBJ2-1 and V is TRBV7-2; 11 bases map to TRBD1. V dropped 3 bases and J dropped 4; count of bases not matched to a gene: 2. This CDR3 is 15 amino acids long. Germline V lookup: CDR1 SGHTA, CDR2 FQGNSA. CDR3 in DNA: TGTGCCAGCAGCTTTGGGACAGGGGGGTACAATGAGCAGTTCTTC. Protein: CASSFGTGGYNEQFF.

The V and J genes are TRBV6-5 and TRBJ1-5, with 7 bases identical to TRBD1. Germline V lookup: CDR1 MNHEY, CDR2 SVGAGI. The length of the CDR3 is 15 residues. Trimming cost V 4 bases and J 2 bases; bases outside gene matches: 5. CDR3 loop: CASSLTGSGNQPQHF. The CDR3 nucleotides are TGTGCCAGCAGTTTGACAGGGTCGGGCAATCAGCCCCAGCATTTT.

V gene TRBV7-9 combines with J gene TRBJ2-5; unclear D gene. CDR3 length: 14 residues. Per the germline V gene, CDR1 is SEHNR and CDR2 is FQNEAQ (reference sequence). Trimming pared 2 bases from V and 0 bases from J, leaving 7 bases between. The CDR3 nucleotides read TGTGCCAGCAGCTTACCTTTGTACCAAGAGACCCAGTACTTC. It is translated as CASSLPLYQETQYF.

The chain joins TRBV6-1 to TRBJ1-1, with TRBD1 matching 7 bases. The CDR3 extends over 14 amino acids. Germline assignment: CDR1 MNHNS and CDR2 SASEGT. Trimming cost V 4 bases and J 8 bases; bases outside gene matches: 10. Here the CDR3 DNA reads TGTGCCAGCAGTGGGGACAGTGGGGTCCCAGAAGCTTTCTTT. It yields the protein CASSGDSGVPEAFF.

This clone has a handful of counts. The CDR3 DNA reads as TGTGCCAGCAGCACGGACAGGGGGAAGGCTGAAGCTTTCTTT. This codes for CASSTDRGKAEAFF. The V gene is TRBV7-9, the J gene TRBJ1-1; 10 bases are a match to TRBD1. The ends lost 5 bases at V and 6 bases at J; junction bases unmatched: 6. The CDR3 totals 14 residues. Germline CDR1 and CDR2: SEHNR and FQNEAQ (reference sequence).

The genes are TRBV5-4 and TRBJ1-3, with D unresolved. CDR1 SGHNT and CDR2 YYREEE come from the germline V gene (reference sequence). The CDR3 is 14 amino acids. Trimming left V 4 bases short and J 0 bases short, with 8 bases between. The CDR3 spells CASSPANSGNTIYF. CDR3 nucleotide sequence: TGTGCCAGCAGCCCAGCGAACTCTGGAAACACCATATATTTT.

V usage is TRBV25-1 and J usage is TRBJ1-6, with 9 positions matching TRBD1. There are 17 residues in the CDR3. CDR1 is MGHDK and CDR2 is SYGVNS in the germline V gene. V dropped 0 bases and J dropped 5; count of bases not matched to a gene: 5. CDR3 sequence reads: CASSEYMGQGNNSPLHF. The DNA of the CDR3 is TGTGCCAGCAGTGAATATATGGGACAGGGAAATAATTCACCCCTCCACTTT.

This clone was recorded only once. The chain carries TRBV7-3 and TRBJ2-3, with a weak D call TRBD2 (7 bases). The CDR3 contains 16 residues. With 2 bases removed from V and 5 bases from J, the gap between germline ends came to 17 bases. Germline CDR1 SGHTA, CDR2 FQGTGA. The CDR3 loop is CASSLSGGGRLDTQYF. DNA for the CDR3: TGTGCCAGCAGCTTATCTGGGGGGGGGCGGTTAGATACGCAGTATTTT.

V gene TRBV4-1 combines with J gene TRBJ2-7, with 8 bases matching TRBD1. CDR1 and CDR2 from the germline V gene are MGHRA and YSYEKL. The CDR3 runs 16 residues. Trimming cost V 1 base and J 3 bases; bases outside gene matches: 8. The CDR3 here is CASSQAKDRANYEQYF. In DNA form, the CDR3 reads TGCGCCAGCAGCCAAGCGAAGGACAGGGCAAACTACGAGCAGTACTTC.

The V gene is TRBV5-1, the J gene TRBJ2-3; 12 positions match TRBD2. Unmatched junction bases numbered 0, after V lost 1 base and J lost 6 bases. The CDR3 extends over 14 amino acids. Per the germline V gene, CDR1 is SGHRS and CDR2 is YFSETQ. Here the CDR3 reads CASSLTSGRDTQYF. For the CDR3, the DNA is TGCGCCAGCAGCTTGACTAGCGGGAGGGATACGCAGTATTTT. Together with reference TRBV5-1 and TRBJ2-3, the CDR3 gives the full variable domain: KAGVTQTPRYLIKTRGQQVTLSCSPISGHRSVSWYQQTPGQGLQFLFEYFSETQRNKGNFPGRFSGRQFSNSRSEMNVSTLELGDSALYLCASSLTSGRDTQYFGPGTRLTVL.

This clone was recorded only once. The chain carries TRBV7-9 and TRBJ2-5; D is possibly TRBD1 (6 bases). The CDR3 is made up of 15 amino acids. CDR1 SEHNR and CDR2 FQNEAQ come from the germline V gene (reference sequence). V was shortened by 2 bases and J by 1 base, with 11 bases between the two germline ends. The CDR3 protein is CASSLTGTPQETQYF. For the CDR3, the DNA is TGTGCCAGCAGCTTAACGGGGACACCCCAAGAGACCCAGTACTTC.